This TCR beta chain was captured by sequencing in a study of T cells in narcolepsy. Overall study: Healthy controls were enrolled alongside patients with narcolepsy type 1 or type 2.

Here immunoSEQ multiplex PCR was the method, and the copy in TCRdb shows in-frame clones only, minus some. The sample has fewer than 35,000 clones, about four fifths seen once. This CDR3 comprises 11 residues. Turning to this clone: Its antigen remains unidentified.

Study conclusions and caveats: HCRT-specific and TRIB2-specific autoreactive clonotypes appeared among same-patient CSF and blood CD4+ clonotypes. Reportedly, autoreactive clonotypes were serially detected in patients' blood but not controls'.

This sequence originates from a human donor with narcolepsy. The source material was CD45RA- memory CD4+ T cells from PBMCs. The chain combines TRBV12-1 with TRBJ2-3; the table assigns TRBD2, which was not confirmed against the DNA. TRBV12-1 is shown as a pseudogene. CDR3 amino acids: CASAGLDTQYF. The CDR3 DNA is TGTGCCAGTGCGGGGTTAGATACGCAGTATTTT.